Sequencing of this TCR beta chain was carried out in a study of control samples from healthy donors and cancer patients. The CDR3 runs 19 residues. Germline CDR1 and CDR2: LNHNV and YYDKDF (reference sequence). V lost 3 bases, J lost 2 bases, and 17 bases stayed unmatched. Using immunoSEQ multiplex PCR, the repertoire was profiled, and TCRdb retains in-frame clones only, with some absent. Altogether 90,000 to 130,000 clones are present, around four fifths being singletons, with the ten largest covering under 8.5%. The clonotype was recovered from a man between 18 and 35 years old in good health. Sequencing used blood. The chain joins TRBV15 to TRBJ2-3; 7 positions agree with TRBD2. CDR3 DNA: TGTGCCACCAGCAGGGACCCCTACTTGGGGCGGGGGACCACAGATACGCAGTATTTT. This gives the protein CATSRDPYLGRGTTDTQYF. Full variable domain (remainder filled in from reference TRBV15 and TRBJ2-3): DAMVIQNPRYQVTQFGKPVTLSCSQTLNHNVMYWYQQKSSQAPKLLFHYYDKDFNNEADTPDNFQSRRPNTSFCFLDIRSPGLGDTAMYLCATSRDPYLGRGTTDTQYFGPGTRLTVL.